The clone carrying this T cell receptor beta chain was counted between two and nine times. The entry originates in a study of blood T cell repertoires in COVID-19. Original methodology: Estimates of nucleated cell counts were drawn from the amplification of reference gene primers. Clones were read by immunoSEQ multiplex PCR, and TCRdb kept only the in-frame ones, dropping some. The V and J calls and clone size are taken from that table; D and trimming were inferred from the DNA. The table has more than 200,000 clones, about 90% seen once. Germline CDR1 is SGHVS and CDR2 is FQNEAQ. J was trimmed by 9 bases and V by 4 bases; bases with no gene match: 4. The CDR3 has 14 residues.

Sequencing was performed on PBMCs or T cells enriched from blood (not recorded which). This clonotype was sampled from a woman between 18 and 29 years old who had recovered from COVID-19. The chain employs TRBV7-8 and TRBJ1-6; 9 nucleotides line up with TRBD1. In DNA, the CDR3 is TGTGCCAGCAGCTCCGGGACAGGGAGTTCACCCCTCCACTTT. This translates into CASSSGTGSSPLHF. The full variable domain, in which reference TRBV7-8 and TRBJ1-6 provide the parts outside the CDR3, is GAGVSQSPRYKVAKRGQDVALRCDPISGHVSLFWYQQALGQGPEFLTYFQNEAQLDKSGLPSDRFFAERPEGSVSTLKIQRTQQEDSAVYLCASSSGTGSSPLHFGNGTRLTVT.